The present T cell receptor (beta chain) was sequenced within a study of blood T cells in healthy people across ages. Study findings and constraints: Compared with aged donors, long-lived donors showed fewer expanded clones, suggesting selection. Strong correlation was found linking TCR beta diversity to naive T cell percentage.

This clonotype was picked up a small number of times. Its antigen is currently unknown. Total RNA was extracted at no less than 6 micrograms per sample. For the second PCR, which ran for 7 to 11 cycles, a sample-barcoded 5' primer and a J-beta primer mix were used. A template-switch adaptor with 12 random nucleotides tagged each cDNA molecule. TCRdb reprocessed the 5' RACE reads with MiXCR, giving one entry per CDR3 protein. The data contain about 570,000 distinct CDR3 sequences, 27% of them singletons. The germline gives CDR1 SQVTM, CDR2 ANQGSEA. The CDR3 has 19 amino acids. Deletions cut 6 bases from V and 0 bases from J, with 26 bases between.

Sequenced sample: blood. The V call is TRBV29-1, the J call TRBJ1-4; a weak D match, TRBD1 (6 bases). This TCR derives from a woman between 65 and 79 years old in good health. CDR3 sequence (DNA): TGCAGCGTCGGACCCACAGGGTGGGGGTTGGACACAACTAATGAAAAACTGTTTTTT. Its protein is CSVGPTGWGLDTTNEKLFF.